Following are 19 T cell receptor beta chains from one sample sequenced in a study of sequential checkpoint blockade in melanoma. Treatment specified: randomized to nivolumab then ipilimumab (arm A) or the reverse (arm B). TCRdb's table, derived via immunoSEQ multiplex PCR, lists solely in-frame clones and lacks some. The sample has tens of thousands of clones, over 80% seen once; the top ten hold 17%. This sample comprised CD8+ T cells sorted from blood (inferred from file names), obtained from a patient given nivolumab and ipilimumab in sequence. These receptors all stem from a human donor with melanoma.

V and J are TRBV30 and TRBJ1-4; 8 bases are a match to TRBD1. The V segment lost 3 bases and the J segment 8 bases; nucleotides outside the gene matches: 5. Germline assignment: CDR1 GTSNPN and CDR2 SVGIG (reference sequence). The CDR3 totals 13 residues. The CDR3 spells CAWRPGTGEKLFF. In nucleotides, the CDR3 is TGTGCCTGGAGACCTGGGACAGGAGAAAAACTGTTTTTT.

J is TRBJ1-6 and V is TRBV4-3; the match to TRBD1 covers 10 bases. The J segment lost 6 bases and the V segment lost 3 bases, leaving 11 bases of the junction unmatched. The CDR3 length is 18 residues. CDR1 is LGHNA and CDR2 is YSLEER in the germline V gene. The CDR3: CASSHISPGQGFNSPLHF. CDR3 bases: TGCGCCAGCAGCCATATATCCCCGGGACAGGGGTTTAATTCACCCCTCCACTTT.

This clone was seen a handful of times. The chain combines TRBV25-1 with TRBJ1-1; 8 bases map to TRBD1. V lost 7 bases to trimming and J lost 1 base; unmatched junction nucleotides: 5. This CDR3 has 14 amino acids. Germline CDR1 reads MGHDK; CDR2 reads SYGVNS. The CDR3 coding sequence is TGTGCCAGCATCGGAGGACAGGGGAACACTGAAGCTTTCTTT. As protein: CASIGGQGNTEAFF.

V and J are TRBV9 and TRBJ2-5, with TRBD2 as a possible D gene (6 bases). The V gene lost 2 bases and the J gene lost 1 base, with 12 bases spanning the gap. Germline V gene lookup returns CDR1 SGDLS and CDR2 YYNGEE. This CDR3 region has 15 residues. Here the CDR3 reads CASSVSGAGQETQYF. The CDR3 DNA follows: TGTGCCAGCAGCGTGAGCGGAGCGGGCCAAGAGACCCAGTACTTC.

The gene calls are TRBV27 and TRBJ2-7, with 7 bases matching TRBD2. The germline CDR1 and CDR2 sequences are MNHEY and SMNVEV (reference sequence). The CDR3 loop spans 15 amino acids. V dropped 2 bases and J dropped 2; count of bases not matched to a gene: 6. Here the CDR3 DNA reads TGTGCCAGCAGTTTAACGGCTAGCGGCACCTACGAGCAGTACTTC. It yields the protein CASSLTASGTYEQYF.

The chain links TRBV4-1 to TRBJ1-2, with TRBD1 identical over 9 bases. The germline V gene has CDR1 MGHRA and CDR2 YSYEKL. This CDR3 spans 16 amino acids. Trimming cost V 3 bases and J 2 bases; bases outside gene matches: 7. CDR3 DNA sequence: TGCGCCAGCAGCCACACACAGGGGGCGCAGAACTATGGCTACACCTTC. Translated, it gives CASSHTQGAQNYGYTF.

This chain uses TRBV7-9 with TRBJ2-6; the D is unclear. The V gene's germline CDR1 is SEHNR and CDR2 FQNEAQ (reference sequence). Trimming shortened V by 5 bases and J by 0 bases, and 11 bases separated the two germline ends. The CDR3 is 16 residues long. The CDR3 reads CASSPPTVSGANVLTF. The DNA for the CDR3 is TGTGCCAGCAGCCCGCCTACAGTCTCTGGGGCCAACGTCCTGACTTTC.

This clone was detected only once. V gene TRBV13 combines with J gene TRBJ2-5; 12 nucleotides agree with TRBD2. CDR1 and CDR2 from the germline V gene are PRHDT and FYEKMQ (reference sequence). The CDR3 totals 15 residues. Trimming cost V 4 bases and J 6 bases; bases outside gene matches: 6. DNA for the CDR3: TGTGCCAGCAGCTCCGGACTAGCGGGGAAAAAGACCCAGTACTTC. It yields the protein CASSSGLAGKKTQYF.

The chain links TRBV27 to TRBJ2-7; 10 positions match TRBD2. The CDR3 is made up of 12 amino acids. V was clipped by 4 bases and J by 9 bases; unmatched bases: 3. The germline V gene has CDR1 MNHEY and CDR2 SMNVEV (reference sequence). The DNA of the CDR3 is TGTGCCAGCAGTTACCTAGCGGGAGTGCAGTACTTC. Encoded protein: CASSYLAGVQYF.

The J gene is TRBJ2-5, the V gene TRBV6-6; TRBD1 is a possible D gene (6 bases). The CDR3 length is 13 residues. Germline values: CDR1 MNHNY, CDR2 SVGAGI (reference sequence). With 3 bases removed from V and 4 bases from J, the gap between germline ends came to 9 bases. The CDR3 protein is CASSYGGRETQYF. CDR3 nucleotide sequence: TGTGCCAGCAGTTATGGGGGCCGAGAGACCCAGTACTTC.

The chain links TRBV7-9 to TRBJ2-7; 11 nucleotides match TRBD2. Germline trimming cut 2 bases from V and 3 bases from J; bases unmatched to any gene: 6. This CDR3 is built from 16 residues. Germline lookup yields CDR1 SEHNR and CDR2 FQNEAQ (reference sequence). The DNA of the CDR3 is TGTGCCAGCAGCTTAATGACTAGCGGGGAGTTCTACGAGCAGTACTTC. Translating it yields CASSLMTSGEFYEQYF. The full variable domain, in which reference TRBV7-9 and TRBJ2-7 provide the parts outside the CDR3, is DTGVSQNPRHKITKRGQNVTFRCDPISEHNRLYWYRQTLGQGPEFLTYFQNEAQLEKSRLLSDRFSAERPKGSFSTLEIQRTEQGDSAMYLCASSLMTSGEFYEQYFGPGTRLTVT.

The chain uses TRBV9 and TRBJ2-2; 9 bases align to TRBD2. CDR1 is SGDLS and CDR2 is YYNGEE in the germline V gene. The CDR3 extends over 16 amino acids. V lost 0 bases, J lost 7 bases, and 7 bases stayed unmatched. The CDR3 spells CASSVDDSGGHGELFF. In nucleotides, the CDR3 is TGTGCCAGCAGCGTAGATGATAGCGGGGGTCACGGGGAGCTGTTTTTT.

The V call is TRBV7-9, the J call TRBJ2-7; D is possibly TRBD2 (5 bases). The germline gives CDR1 SEHNR, CDR2 FQNEAQ (reference sequence). The CDR3 runs 17 residues. Trimming took 3 bases from V and 1 from J, leaving 19 bases between them. CDR3 sequence (DNA): TGTGCCAGCAGCTTCGCCGCCCCGGCTAGCCGATCCTACGAGCAGTACTTC. Its translation: CASSFAAPASRSYEQYF. Full variable domain (missing parts from reference TRBV7-9 and TRBJ2-7): DTGVSQNPRHKITKRGQNVTFRCDPISEHNRLYWYRQTLGQGPEFLTYFQNEAQLEKSRLLSDRFSAERPKGSFSTLEIQRTEQGDSAMYLCASSFAAPASRSYEQYFGPGTRLTVT.

The rearrangement uses TRBV7-9 and TRBJ2-1; maybe TRBD2 (5 bases). V was pared by 1 base and J by 7 bases, with 11 bases between. The CDR3 runs to 14 residues. CDR1 SEHNR and CDR2 FQNEAQ come from the germline V gene (reference sequence). Here the CDR3 reads CASSLGSSPNEQFF. CDR3 bases: TGTGCCAGCAGCTTAGGGTCTAGCCCGAATGAGCAGTTCTTC.

The CDR3 region has the DNA TGTGCCAGCAGCTACAGGGAGACCTACGAGCAGTACTTC. Protein: CASSYRETYEQYF. The V and J genes are TRBV5-4 and TRBJ2-7; the D gene is possibly TRBD1 (6 bases). V lost 3 bases and J lost 2, with 9 bases in between. Germline values: CDR1 SGHNT, CDR2 YYREEE (reference sequence). The CDR3 consists of 13 residues.

V is TRBV5-4 and J is TRBJ2-2; D may be TRBD2 (5 bases). Germline CDR1 SGHNT, CDR2 YYREEE (reference sequence). This CDR3 contains 12 residues. Between the trimmed V and J ends, which lost 3 bases and 8 bases, there was a span of 8 bases. The CDR3 reads CASSWGEGELFF. The CDR3 DNA is TGTGCCAGCAGCTGGGGAGAGGGGGAGCTGTTTTTT.

This clone was detected once. The chain combines TRBV29-1 with TRBJ1-1; 7 bases fit TRBD1. The J segment lost 2 bases and the V segment lost 7 bases, leaving 13 bases of the junction unmatched. The CDR3 length is 15 residues. CDR1 and CDR2 from the germline V gene are SQVTM and ANQGSEA. The CDR3 is CSGSDGTAVNTEAFF. CDR3 nucleotides: TGCAGCGGGAGCGACGGGACAGCTGTTAACACTGAAGCTTTCTTT.

The chain recombines TRBV25-1 with TRBJ2-5; 10 nucleotides match TRBD1. The germline gives CDR1 MGHDK, CDR2 SYGVNS. V lost 4 bases to trimming and J lost 1 base; unmatched junction nucleotides: 12. The CDR3 extends over 18 amino acids. The CDR3 bases are TGTGCCAGCAGTGCTCCAGACAGGGGGCACTACCCCCAAGAGACCCAGTACTTC. It codes for CASSAPDRGHYPQETQYF.

The gene calls are TRBV29-1 and TRBJ2-7, with TRBD1 matching over 10 bases. Germline V lookup: CDR1 SQVTM, CDR2 ANQGSEA. V lost 1 base, J lost 4 bases, and 7 bases stayed unmatched. This CDR3 contains 15 residues. The DNA of the CDR3 is TGCAGCGTTGAAGTGCGGGACAGGGGTAGGTACGAGCAGTACTTC. It yields the protein CSVEVRDRGRYEQYF.